This T cell receptor (beta chain) was observed in a study of beta chain features in type 1 diabetes. Study overall: Sorted cells numbering some 110 million were examined across all samples.

Study results and caveats: Relative to healthy donors, patients appeared to have naive, central memory and Treg TCRB repertoires that were more similar.

A word on this clone: Its antigen is not known.

Based on CD45RO/CCR7/CD25/CD127/CD95/CD27, CD4+ regulatory, stem cell-like memory, naive and central memory cells were sorted. The entirety of the isolated RNA underwent reverse transcription, so expressed TCRB transcripts were sequenced. Some clones are missing from TCRdb's copy, which holds only in-frame ones; the method was immunoSEQ multiplex PCR. The sample shows some 410,000 clones, 9.5% to 12% of them seen only once. J lost 2 bases, V lost 3 bases, and 2 bases had no gene match. The CDR3 is made up of 14 amino acids. Germline V gives CDR1 SQVTM, CDR2 ANQGSEA. The TCR sequence derives from a woman in her late teens or twenties in good health. The J gene is TRBJ2-2, the V gene TRBV29-1; 8 nucleotides align to TRBD1. The specimen sequenced was naive CD4+ T cells from blood. The CDR3 is CSVDGQGNTGELFF. The CDR3, as DNA: TGCAGCGTTGACGGACAGGGCAACACCGGGGAGCTGTTTTTT.